The present entry profiles one T cell receptor beta chain with its context. Sorted subsets were amplified in replicate PCRs using 200 to 250 ng DNA, some 31,000 T cell genomes. Profiling relied on immunoSEQ multiplex PCR, and the TCRdb table lists in-frame clones only, not all of them. In the table there are around 1.4 million clones, just under 99% of which are singletons. The data belong to a study of shared clonotypes between healthy human individuals. The CDR3 has 15 amino acids. Trimming took off 4 bases at V and 4 bases at J, with 18 bases between the two ends. Germline loops: CDR1 SGDLS, CDR2 YYNGEE.

The chain employs TRBV9 and TRBJ2-7; D might be TRBD2 (5 bases). The material sequenced was naive CD4+ T cells sorted from blood. The subset denotes: CD45RA+ positively selected. The sequence was collected from a man between 25 and 39 years old in good health. The DNA for the CDR3 is TGTGCCAGCAGCCTGACGGGAAGACTCGGTTACGAGCAGTACTTC. Protein sequence: CASSLTGRLGYEQYF.